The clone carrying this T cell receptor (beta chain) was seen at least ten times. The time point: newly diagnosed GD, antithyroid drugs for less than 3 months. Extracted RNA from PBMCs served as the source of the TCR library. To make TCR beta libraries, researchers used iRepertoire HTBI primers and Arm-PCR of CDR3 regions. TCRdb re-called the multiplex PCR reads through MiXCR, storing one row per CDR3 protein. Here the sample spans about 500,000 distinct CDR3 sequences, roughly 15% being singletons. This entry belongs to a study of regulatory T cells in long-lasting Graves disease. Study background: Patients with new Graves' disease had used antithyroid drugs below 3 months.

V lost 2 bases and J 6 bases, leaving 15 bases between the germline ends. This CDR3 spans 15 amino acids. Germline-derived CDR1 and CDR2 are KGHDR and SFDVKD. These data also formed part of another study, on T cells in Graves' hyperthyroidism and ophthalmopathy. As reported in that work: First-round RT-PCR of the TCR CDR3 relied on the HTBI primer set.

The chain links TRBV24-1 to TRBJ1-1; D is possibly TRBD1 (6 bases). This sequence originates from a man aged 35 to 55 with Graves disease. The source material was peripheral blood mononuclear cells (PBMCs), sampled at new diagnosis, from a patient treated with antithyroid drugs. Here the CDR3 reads CATSDSGEARAEAFF. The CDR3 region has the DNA TGTGCCACCAGTGATTCAGGGGAGGCGAGGGCTGAAGCTTTCTTT.